The clone carrying this T cell receptor beta chain was observed once. Its antigen is unknown. V lost 9 bases, J lost 3 bases, and 8 bases stayed unmatched. The length of the CDR3 is 15 residues. The V gene's germline CDR1 is LNHDA and CDR2 SQIVND (reference sequence). Profiling relied on immunoSEQ multiplex PCR, and the TCRdb table lists in-frame clones only, not all of them. In the table there are about 85,000 clones, roughly four fifths of which are singletons. The data were taken from a study of graft-versus-host responses after intestinal transplantation. The chain employs TRBV19 and TRBJ2-3; 11 bases match TRBD1. The TCR was taken from a human donor who received an intestinal transplant. Sample: unstimulated CD8+ T cells sorted from spleen or lymph node cells, taken before intestinal transplant. CDR3 region: CASRTRDRGTDTQYF. CDR3 sequence (DNA): TGTGCCAGCCGAACTCGGGACAGGGGGACAGATACGCAGTATTTT.